These T cell receptor beta chains were read from a single sample in a study of regulatory T cells in long-lasting Graves disease. Each CDR3 protein gets one entry after TCRdb re-called the multiplex PCR reads with MiXCR. The sample includes roughly 530,000 distinct CDR3 sequences, roughly a sixth of them seen just once. This same sample was also taken into another study, of T cells in Graves' hyperthyroidism and ophthalmopathy.

The source was peripheral blood mononuclear cells (PBMCs), collected at new diagnosis, from a patient treated with antithyroid drugs. The receptors here all came from a woman aged 40 to 65 with Graves disease. Both conserved end residues are part of each CDR3. D genes are given only for firm matches. For some rows the clone size is stated as once, few or many, or as a class when expanded; others skip it.

d_gene,j_gene,abundance,v_gene,CDR3nt,CDR3aa
TRBD1,TRBJ1-2,many,TRBV3-1,TGTGCCAGCAGCCAAGCTACCGGGACAGGGAGTTATGGCTACACCTTC,CASSQATGTGSYGYTF
TRBD1,TRBJ2-7,-,TRBV27,TGTGCCAGCAGTTCCCGACAGGGGACTTATATCTACGAGCAGTACTTC,CASSSRQGTYIYEQYF
-,TRBJ1-5,-,TRBV6-1,TGTGCCAGCTGGGGGGGCGGCTCCCACAATCAGCCCCAGCATTTT,CASWGGGSHNQPQHF
-,TRBJ1-1,many,TRBV12-3/TRBV12-4,TGTGCCAGCAGGACAGCCGGTGAAGCTTTCTTT,CASRTAGEAFF
TRBD1,TRBJ2-5,few,TRBV27,TGTGCCAGCAGTCAAGGACAGGGGGCGAGAGAGACCCAGTACTTC,CASSQGQGARETQYF
-,TRBJ1-1,-,TRBV3-1,TGTGCCAGCAGCAGACAGATCTCAGGGACTGAAGCTTTCTTT,CASSRQISGTEAFF
TRBD1,TRBJ2-1,many,TRBV28,TGTGCCAGCACCACCCCTGGGACAGGGGGAAATGAGCAGTTCTTC,CASTTPGTGGNEQFF
TRBD1,TRBJ1-1,-,TRBV10-3,TGTGCCATCAGGTCCGGGACAGGGGGGTACACTGAAGCTTTCTTT,CAIRSGTGGYTEAFF
-,TRBJ2-3,-,TRBV12-3/TRBV12-4,TGTGCCAGCAGTCTACAGGACGCGGAGTGGGGGCAGTATTTT,CASSLQDAEWGQYF
-,TRBJ2-7,many,TRBV2,TGTGCCAGCTTGCGCGAGAGCGGATACGAGCAGTACTTC,CASLRESGYEQYF
-,TRBJ2-1,few,TRBV6-1,TGTGCCAGCAGTCCGATAAGCGGGCAGCACTCCTACAATGAGCAGTTCTTC,CASSPISGQHSYNEQFF
-,TRBJ2-7,many,TRBV11-2,TGTGCCAGCAGCTTGGAAGGGATGGGGCCGTACTACGAGCAGTACTTC,CASSLEGMGPYYEQYF
-,TRBJ1-5,-,TRBV2,TGTGCCAGCAGTGACGAGGGGATTAGCAATCAGCCCCAGCATTTT,CASSDEGISNQPQHF
-,TRBJ2-4,-,TRBV29-1,TGTAGCGTGGGGCCCCCGACAGGTGAACGATACTTC,CSVGPPTGERYF
-,TRBJ2-2,few,TRBV11-3,TGTGCCGGCAGCGCATCCCTCGAGGGGGAGCTGTTTTTT,CAGSASLEGELFF
TRBD2,TRBJ2-3,many,TRBV5-1,TGTGCCAGCAGCCCCGGACTAGCGGGGGGCACAGATACGCAGTATTTT,CASSPGLAGGTDTQYF
-,TRBJ1-3,many,TRBV20-1,TGCAGTGCTAGAGATTCCGTCAGGGCTGCTGGAAACACCATATATTTT,CSARDSVRAAGNTIYF
-,TRBJ2-2,few,TRBV20-1,TGCAGTGCTAGAGATCTGGCTGGAACGAACACCGGGGAGCTGTTTTTT,CSARDLAGTNTGELFF
-,TRBJ2-3,few,TRBV5-6,TGTGCCAGCAGCTTGGCCCAGGGAAGAGGCACAGATACGCAGTATTTT,CASSLAQGRGTDTQYF
-,TRBJ1-1,few,TRBV2,TGTGCCAGCAGTCCGCCGAGGACGGATTTGAACACTGAAGCTTTCTTT,CASSPPRTDLNTEAFF
TRBD2,TRBJ2-3,-,TRBV20-1,TGCAGTCCGAAAGGCGGGGGGGCAGATACGCAGTATTTT,CSPKGGGADTQYF
TRBD2,TRBJ2-5,many,TRBV20-1,TGCAGTGCTAGTTGGTCGGGGGGGATCGCTGAGACCCAGTACTTC,CSASWSGGIAETQYF
-,TRBJ1-1,many,TRBV30,TGTGCCTGGAACAGTCAGAACACTGAAGCTTTCTTT,CAWNSQNTEAFF
-,TRBJ2-3,many,TRBV5-6,TGTGCCAGCAGCTTGTACCTGAGGGGGACCACAGATACGCAGTATTTT,CASSLYLRGTTDTQYF
-,TRBJ2-3,many,TRBV3-1,TGTGCCAGCAGCCAACTTAGCACAGATACGCAGTATTTT,CASSQLSTDTQYF
-,TRBJ2-1,few,TRBV5-5,TGTGCCAGCAGCTTGGAGCTCAACTACAATGAGCAGTTCTTC,CASSLELNYNEQFF
-,TRBJ1-1,many,TRBV6-1,TGTGCCAGCAGCAGGCGAGCTGAAGCTTTCTTT,CASSRRAEAFF
TRBD1,TRBJ1-2,-,TRBV7-9,TGTGCCAGCAGCTTAGCACAGGGGGCGGGTGGCTACACCTTC,CASSLAQGAGGYTF
TRBD1,TRBJ1-2,-,TRBV27,TGTGCCAGCAGAGAACCGGGACAGGGGGCCGATGGCTACACCTTC,CASREPGQGADGYTF
TRBD1,TRBJ1-2,many,TRBV30,TGTGCCTGGAGCGAACAGGGGCCAGTCTATGGCTACACCTTC,CAWSEQGPVYGYTF
TRBD2,TRBJ2-1,-,TRBV10-1,TGCGCCAGCAGTCGTACTAGCGGGGGGGTAGACGATGAGCAGTTCTTC,CASSRTSGGVDDEQFF
TRBD1,TRBJ1-6,-,TRBV5-1,TGCGCCAGCAGCTTGGCCTCTCCGGGACAGCGTGGGTCGCCCCTCCACTTT,CASSLASPGQRGSPLHF
-,TRBJ1-3,few,TRBV2,TGTGCCAGCAGTGAAGCGCCCCTGAGCTCTGGAAACACCATATATTTT,CASSEAPLSSGNTIYF
-,TRBJ1-1,-,TRBV19,TGTGCCAGTAGTTGGCAAGACGGCGCGAACACTGAAGCTTTCTTT,CASSWQDGANTEAFF
TRBD1,TRBJ2-2,few,TRBV30,TGTGCCTGGAGTGACCCAGAGAGGGGGCGTTGGGAGCTGTTTTTT,CAWSDPERGRWELFF
-,TRBJ1-5,many,TRBV6-2/TRBV6-3,TGTGCCAGCAGTTACGATTATCAGCCCCAGCATTTT,CASSYDYQPQHF
TRBD1,TRBJ1-1,many,TRBV12-3/TRBV12-4,TGTGCCAGCAGTTTACAGGGGGCAATCGTGAACACTGAAGCTTTCTTT,CASSLQGAIVNTEAFF
-,TRBJ2-5,-,TRBV10-3,TGTGCCATCAGTGTGGAGGGTATTAAAGAGACCCAGTACTTC,CAISVEGIKETQYF
TRBD1,TRBJ1-1,many,TRBV10-3,TGTGCCATCACCACAGGGGACAACACTGAAGCTTTCTTT,CAITTGDNTEAFF
-,TRBJ2-5,few,TRBV28,TGTGCCAGCAGTTCCCCTGGAGGGGGGGATCCCTTAGGGACCCAGTACTTC,CASSSPGGGDPLGTQYF
-,TRBJ2-1,many,TRBV9,TGTGCCAGCAGCGTAGTAAGGGGTACTGAGCAGTTCTTC,CASSVVRGTEQFF
TRBD1,TRBJ1-1,few,TRBV5-1,TGCGCCAGCAGCTTCGGACAGGCGGCCACTGAAGCTTTCTTT,CASSFGQAATEAFF
-,TRBJ2-3,many,TRBV2,TGTGCCAGCAGTCCGGCCGAGGCAGATACGCAGTATTTT,CASSPAEADTQYF
TRBD1,TRBJ2-2,few,TRBV5-1,TGCGCCAGCAGGACTGTTGGACAGGGGACCGGGGAGCTGTTTTTT,CASRTVGQGTGELFF
-,TRBJ1-4,few,TRBV7-9,TGTGCCAGCAGCTTAACCACCCGTGAGGATGAAAAACTGTTTTTT,CASSLTTREDEKLFF
TRBD1,TRBJ1-1,-,TRBV5-8,TGTGCCAGCAGCTTCCTAGGACAGGGGGCTGCTGAAGCTTTCTTT,CASSFLGQGAAEAFF
TRBD1,TRBJ2-7,-,TRBV4-2,TGTGCCAGCAGCCAAGTACCACGGGACAGGGTCTCCTACGAGCAGTACTTC,CASSQVPRDRVSYEQYF
-,TRBJ1-4,many,TRBV19,TGTGCCAGTAGTGATCCAAGGGGATCTGAAAAACTGTTTTTT,CASSDPRGSEKLFF
-,TRBJ1-2,-,TRBV2,TGTGCCAGCAGTGAGACGGTTAGGATATATGGCTACACCTTC,CASSETVRIYGYTF
-,TRBJ1-4,-,TRBV9,TGTGCCAGCAGCGCAGGGATCACCGGAGTCGGTGAAAAACTGTTTTTT,CASSAGITGVGEKLFF
TRBD2,TRBJ2-5,many,TRBV6-2/TRBV6-3,TGTGCCAGCACTGCGGGGGGGCCTAGGGAGACCCAGTACTTC,CASTAGGPRETQYF
-,TRBJ1-2,many,TRBV2,TGTGCCAGCACCTGGACAGAGGGATATGGCTACACCTTC,CASTWTEGYGYTF
TRBD2,TRBJ2-7,once,TRBV10-2,TGCGCCAGCAGGCTAGCGGGGGAGTTATACGAGCAGTACTTC,CASRLAGELYEQYF
-,TRBJ2-5,many,TRBV7-9,TGTGCCAGCAGCTTGGCCGGGACGGTTCAAGAGACCCAGTACTTC,CASSLAGTVQETQYF
TRBD2,TRBJ2-7,few,TRBV10-3,TGTGCCATCAGGGAGACTAGCGGGGGTTACGAGCAGTACTTC,CAIRETSGGYEQYF
-,TRBJ2-2,few,TRBV28,TGTGCCAGCAGTTTCGGCGGGGGACATAACACCGGGGAGCTGTTTTTT,CASSFGGGHNTGELFF
-,TRBJ2-3,many,TRBV5-1,TGCGCCAGCAGCTTGGGAGGTGTGGCGCCAGATACGCAGTATTTT,CASSLGGVAPDTQYF
-,TRBJ2-3,many,TRBV5-1,TGCGCCAGCAGCTTGGACGCCCTAGCATCAGATACGCAGTATTTT,CASSLDALASDTQYF
TRBD1,TRBJ2-2,-,TRBV3-1,TGTGCCAGCAGCCCCGTAGCCAGGGGGCGCACCGGGGAGCTGTTTTTT,CASSPVARGRTGELFF